These T cell receptor beta chains were read from a single sample in a study of T cells after yellow fever vaccination. Each CDR3 protein gets one entry after TCRdb re-called the 5' RACE reads with MiXCR. The table shows nearly 300,000 distinct CDR3 sequences, with around 8.6% occurring only once. Here the sequenced sample was CD4+ T cells sorted from PBMCs, taken 5 days after the yellow fever booster vaccination. These receptors all stem from a man younger than 35 who received the YFV17D yellow fever vaccine. CDR3s include the opening cysteine and the closing phenylalanine or tryptophan. The D gene is left open where the match is weak. Expanded clones are given a class, and other clones once, few, many or no size at all.

j_gene,abundance,v_gene,d_gene,CDR3nt,CDR3aa
TRBJ2-1,many,TRBV7-9,TRBD1,TGTGCCAGCAGCTTAGCCCTTTTATCCGGGACAGGGGAATACAATGAGCAGTTCTTC,CASSLALLSGTGEYNEQFF
TRBJ1-5,NA,TRBV5-8,NA,TGTGCCAGCAGGTCCACGGGGGGCGCGGGCAATCAGCCCCAGCATTTT,CASRSTGGAGNQPQHF
TRBJ2-3,few,TRBV6-2/TRBV6-3,TRBD2,TGTGCCAGCAACGACGGGGGGGCTGATACGCAGTATTTT,CASNDGGADTQYF
TRBJ2-1,NA,TRBV7-8,NA,TGTGCCAGCAGCTTAGCAAGTTGGCAGGGATACGCCCGCACCCGTAACAATGAGCAGTTCTTC,CASSLASWQGYARTRNNEQFF
TRBJ2-2,many,TRBV5-6,NA,TGTGCCAGCAGCTTGGTCACCCCGGGCACCGGGGAGCTGTTTTTT,CASSLVTPGTGELFF
TRBJ2-1,few,TRBV6-6,TRBD2,TGTGCCAGCACTGGGAGCGGGGGCCCCTTTCTCCATGAGCAGTTCTTC,CASTGSGGPFLHEQFF
TRBJ1-1,few,TRBV10-3,TRBD1,TGTGCCATCGCCGGGACAGTGAACACTGAAGCTTTCTTT,CAIAGTVNTEAFF
TRBJ1-2,NA,TRBV6-5,NA,TGTGCCAGCAGTAACGGACCCTATGGCTACACCTTC,CASSNGPYGYTF
TRBJ2-1,few,TRBV7-3,TRBD2,TGTGCCAGCAGCTTCCCACTAGCGGGGCGCAATGAGCAGTTCTTC,CASSFPLAGRNEQFF
TRBJ2-1,many,TRBV25-1,NA,TGTGCCAGCAGTGAAAAGCGTTCTGCGGGGCTATTCGGGGATGAGCAGTTCTTC,CASSEKRSAGLFGDEQFF
TRBJ2-5,NA,TRBV5-1,TRBD2,TGCGCCAGCAGCGCGACCTTGACTAGCGGGGGAGAGACCCAGTACTTC,CASSATLTSGGETQYF
TRBJ1-1,few,TRBV7-2,NA,TGTGCCAGCATGCGTAAGTCTCAGGGCACTGAAGCTTTCTTT,CASMRKSQGTEAFF
TRBJ1-1,many,TRBV20-1,TRBD1,TGCAGTGCTCCCCGACAGGGGGCAGGCACTGAAGCTTTCTTT,CSAPRQGAGTEAFF
TRBJ2-1,NA,TRBV5-1,NA,TGCGCCAGCAGCTCGCGCTCCGGACAACAAAACAATGAGCAGTTCTTC,CASSSRSGQQNNEQFF
TRBJ1-2,NA,TRBV2,NA,TGTGCCAGCAGGGGAGAGGACTATGGCTACACCTTC,CASRGEDYGYTF
TRBJ2-5,NA,TRBV10-3,NA,TGTGCCATCAGTGAGTCCCGGGGGGCAGGCCAGTCACAGTACTTC,CAISESRGAGQSQYF
TRBJ1-4,NA,TRBV7-9,TRBD1,TGTGCCAGCGCACTGGACAGGGTTAATGAAAAACTGTTTTTT,CASALDRVNEKLFF
TRBJ1-1,many,TRBV5-5,NA,TGTGCCAGCAGCCTGGGCTGGGTCCAAAACACTGAAGCTTTCTTT,CASSLGWVQNTEAFF
TRBJ2-2,many,TRBV20-1,NA,TGCAGTGCTAGAGATAAGGGCTACTTCACCGGGGAGCTGTTTTTT,CSARDKGYFTGELFF
TRBJ2-3,NA,TRBV27,NA,TGTGCCAGCAGTTTATCGTCAGGGATGACAGATACGCAGTATTTT,CASSLSSGMTDTQYF
TRBJ1-2,NA,TRBV12-3/TRBV12-4,TRBD1,TGTGCCAGCAGTTCCCGTCCGACAGGGCGTCGAGGCTACACCTTC,CASSSRPTGRRGYTF
TRBJ2-3,few,TRBV14,TRBD1,TGTGCCAGCAGCCCACTAGGGGACAGGGCCACAGATACGCAGTATTTT,CASSPLGDRATDTQYF
TRBJ2-2,few,TRBV9,NA,TGTGCCAGCAGCGTGACCGCGGGAAAAACCGGGGAGCTGTTTTTT,CASSVTAGKTGELFF
TRBJ2-2,many,TRBV27,NA,TGTGCCAGCAGTTTATCAAGGGGGAGCACCGGGGAGCTGTTTTTT,CASSLSRGSTGELFF
TRBJ1-1,NA,TRBV10-3,NA,TGTGCCATCAGGAGGGAGGGTTGGACTGAAGCTTTCTTT,CAIRREGWTEAFF
TRBJ2-5,many,TRBV12-3/TRBV12-4,NA,TGTGCCAGCAGTCCCCCGAGCAGGCAAGAGACCCAGTACTTC,CASSPPSRQETQYF
TRBJ1-2,many,TRBV30,TRBD1,TGTGCCTGTTTTAGCCGGGACAGCTATGGCTACACCTTC,CACFSRDSYGYTF
TRBJ1-1,NA,TRBV4-1,NA,TGCGCCAGCAGCCGGGTGGCGAGCACTGAAGCTTTCTTT,CASSRVASTEAFF
TRBJ1-5,few,TRBV15,NA,TGTGCCACCAGCAGAGAAGGAGATACGGTGAGGCAGCCCCAGCATTTT,CATSREGDTVRQPQHF
TRBJ2-3,few,TRBV7-2,NA,TGTGCCAGCAGACCAGGTCCAGATACGCAGTATTTT,CASRPGPDTQYF
TRBJ1-6,few,TRBV4-3,NA,TGCGCCAGCAGCCAAGATGGGAGGGCGCGAAATAATTCACCCCTCCACTTT,CASSQDGRARNNSPLHF
TRBJ2-3,many,TRBV5-1,TRBD1,TGCGCCAGCAGATACAGGGGGCAGTCGGCAGATACGCAGTATTTT,CASRYRGQSADTQYF